This passage covers 5 T cell receptor beta chains from one sample sequenced in a study of T cells in pancreatic ductal adenocarcinoma. Selected pancreatic ductal adenocarcinoma patients had undergone surgery without neoadjuvant therapy. The method was immunoSEQ multiplex PCR; TCRdb's version includes in-frame clones alone and lacks a portion of them. The data contain around 94,000 clones, roughly 95% of them singletons. Sequencing used PBMCs. Receptors originate from a human donor with pancreatic ductal adenocarcinoma.

This clone has just one count. This chain uses TRBV11-3 with TRBJ2-1, with D perhaps matching TRBD1 (5 bases). V was pared by 0 bases and J by 8 bases, with 11 bases between. Germline values: CDR1 SGHNT, CDR2 YENEEA. This CDR3 is 14 amino acids long. The CDR3 here is CASSLDQVRDEQFF. DNA for the CDR3: TGTGCCAGCAGCTTAGACCAGGTCAGGGATGAGCAGTTCTTC.

The chain employs TRBV7-2 and TRBJ2-7; the D gene is possibly TRBD1 (6 bases). V shed 6 bases and J shed 5 bases, with 20 bases lying between them. This CDR3 is 15 amino acids long. The germline gives CDR1 SGHTA, CDR2 FQGNSA. CDR3: CASRSGQLVFNEQYF. The CDR3 DNA sequence: TGTGCCAGCAGATCCGGACAGTTGGTCTTTAACGAGCAGTACTTC.

This chain uses TRBV18 with TRBJ2-1, with TRBD2 identical over 8 bases. Trimming at V came to 4 bases and at J to 4 bases, leaving 6 bases not matched to a gene. Looked up from germline, CDR1 is KGHSH and CDR2 is LQKENI. The CDR3 totals 15 residues. The CDR3: CASSLQIAGYNEQFF. CDR3 coding DNA: TGTGCCAGCTCACTCCAGATAGCGGGGTACAATGAGCAGTTCTTC.

The chain is built from TRBV28 and TRBJ2-2; 7 bases line up with TRBD2. Germline V gene lookup returns CDR1 MDHEN and CDR2 SYDVKM. This CDR3 contains 12 residues. Unmatched junction bases numbered 3, after V lost 7 bases and J lost 7 bases. As DNA, the CDR3 is TGTGCCAGCACATGGGGGGGCGGGGAGCTGTTTTTT. This codes for CASTWGGGELFF.

The rearrangement joins TRBV4-1 to TRBJ2-5, with D possibly matching TRBD2 (6 bases). This CDR3 has 13 residues. Germline CDR1 reads MGHRA; CDR2 reads YSYEKL. V lost 4 bases and J lost 5, with 11 bases in between. Here the CDR3 reads CASSPQRAETQYF. CDR3 nucleotide sequence: TGCGCCAGCAGCCCCCAGCGGGCGGAGACCCAGTACTTC.